This is a list of T cell receptor beta chains from one sample in a study of Ad26.COV2.S vaccination and SARS-CoV-2 variants. The assay was immunoSEQ multiplex PCR, and TCRdb's table has in-frame clones only and misses some. The data hold fewer than 900,000 clones, with approximately 88% observed a single time. Source: peripheral blood, taken in a trial of Ad26.COV2.S vaccine versus placebo. Receptors were obtained from a person between 18 and 65 years old who received the Ad26.COV2.S COVID-19 vaccine or a placebo. The CDR3 runs from the conserved cysteine through the conserved F or W. A D gene is named only where the DNA matches it firmly. A row's size may be missing; if present it is once, few, many or a size class.

j_call v_call d_call clone_size cdr3_nt cdr3_aa
TRBJ1-1 TRBV7-2 TRBD1 once TGTGCCAGCAGCACAGGACAGGGGGCTCAGGCTTTCTTT CASSTGQGAQAFF
TRBJ2-6 TRBV6-6 NA NA TGTGCCAGCAGCCCGGGACGTTACTCTGGGGCCAACGTCCTGACTTTC CASSPGRYSGANVLTF
TRBJ1-1 TRBV7-2 NA NA TGTGCCAGCAGCTTAGCAGGGCTCACTGAAGCTTTCTTT CASSLAGLTEAFF
TRBJ2-1 TRBV5-4 TRBD2 NA TGTGCCAGCAGCTTGGAACTAGCGGGGCCTAATGAGCAGTTCTTC CASSLELAGPNEQFF
TRBJ2-7 TRBV29-1 NA once TGCAAGGGGGTAGGGGGATCTCTTTACGAGCAGTACTTC CKGVGGSLYEQYF
TRBJ2-7 TRBV19 TRBD1 NA TGTGCCAGTAGTCCCCGGACAGGAGGTTCCTACGAGCAGTACTTC CASSPRTGGSYEQYF
TRBJ2-1 TRBV4-3 TRBD1 NA TGCGCCAGCAGCCATGGTAACAGGGGCCCGGAGCAGTTCTTC CASSHGNRGPEQFF
TRBJ1-1 TRBV28 NA NA TGTGCCTGCGGAACCATGAACACTGAAGCTTTCTTT CACGTMNTEAFF
TRBJ2-3 TRBV3-1/TRBV3-2 NA NA TGTGCCAGCAGCCAAGATTGGACTCCTAGCACAGATACGCAGTATTTT CASSQDWTPSTDTQYF
TRBJ1-1 TRBV5-1 NA once TGCGCCAGCAGCTTGGGAGGGATTGAAGCTTTCTTT CASSLGGIEAFF
TRBJ2-5 TRBV20-1 NA NA TGCAGACTGCGGCAAGAGACCCAGTACTTC CRLRQETQYF
TRBJ2-7 TRBV7-2 NA NA TGTGCCAGCAGCTCCCCGACTAGTCCTTTACCCTACGAGCAGTACTTC CASSSPTSPLPYEQYF
TRBJ2-7 TRBV6-5 TRBD1 once TGTGCCAGCAGCCCCGGGGACAGACCCTACGAGCAGTACTTC CASSPGDRPYEQYF
TRBJ1-6 TRBV6-2/TRBV6-3 TRBD1 NA TGTGCCAGCAGTCGGACAGGGTCGGGTTCACCCCTCCACTTT CASSRTGSGSPLHF
TRBJ2-7 TRBV7-2 NA once TGTGCCAGCAGCCCATGGGGGAGTACGGCCTACGAGCAGTACTTC CASSPWGSTAYEQYF
TRBJ1-2 TRBV30 NA NA TGTGCCTGGAGGTGGGGGGGCGCCGGAGTTTATGGCTACACCTTC CAWRWGGAGVYGYTF
TRBJ2-7 TRBV12-3/TRBV12-4 TRBD2 many TGTGCCAGCACCAGCGGGGGCAGCTACGAGCAGTACTTC CASTSGGSYEQYF
TRBJ1-6 TRBV19 NA NA TGTGCCAGTAGTATAGCCCGGCAGGGAAATTCACCCCTCCACTTT CASSIARQGNSPLHF
TRBJ2-5 TRBV6-5 NA NA TGTGCCAGCAGTCGGACGGTGCAAGAGACCCAGTACTTC CASSRTVQETQYF
TRBJ2-2 TRBV11-3 NA NA TGTGCCAGCAGCTTGACAGCAGCGAACACCGGGGAGCTGTTTTTT CASSLTAANTGELFF
TRBJ1-1 TRBV30 NA NA TGTGCCTGGAGAATCCAGGGTATAGCTGAAGCTTTCTTT CAWRIQGIAEAFF
TRBJ2-4 TRBV7-2 TRBD2 once TGTGCCAGCAGCTTATCTACTAGCGTCGGAAACATTCAGTACTTC CASSLSTSVGNIQYF
TRBJ2-5 TRBV24-1 TRBD2 NA TGTGCCACCAGCACTAGCGCCCAAGAGACCCAGTACTTC CATSTSAQETQYF
TRBJ1-3 TRBV6-5 TRBD1 NA TGTGCCAGCATCTTAGGGGGCGCAGGAAACACCATATATTTT CASILGGAGNTIYF
TRBJ1-5 TRBV27 NA NA TGTGCCAGCAGTCCGGGACGGATCAATCAGCCCCAGCATTTT CASSPGRINQPQHF
TRBJ2-7 TRBV7-2 TRBD1 NA TGTGCCAGCAGCCACGGGACAGGGGGGCTCTACGAGCAGTACTTC CASSHGTGGLYEQYF
TRBJ1-6 TRBV2 NA NA TGTGCCAGCAGCAATCAAGGGACGGTGGGGTATAATTCACCCCTCCACTTT CASSNQGTVGYNSPLHF
TRBJ2-1 TRBV6-2/TRBV6-3 NA NA TGTGCCAGCAGTTACTTGGAACACTACAATGAGCAGTTCTTC CASSYLEHYNEQFF
TRBJ2-5 TRBV11-2 TRBD2 NA TGTGCCAGCAGCTTAGGCGCGGGAGGGCCGGGAAAGACCCAGTACTTC CASSLGAGGPGKTQYF
TRBJ2-1 TRBV19 TRBD1 NA TGTGCCAGTAGTCCTGGACAGGGGTTCTACAATGAGCAGTTCTTC CASSPGQGFYNEQFF
TRBJ2-7 TRBV19 TRBD1 NA TGTGCCAGTAGTTCACAGGGGACCGAGCAGTACTTC CASSSQGTEQYF
TRBJ2-7 TRBV5-1 TRBD1 NA TGCGCCAGCAGCAAACGGGACAGCTCCTACGAGCAGTACTTC CASSKRDSSYEQYF
TRBJ1-4 TRBV3-1/TRBV3-2 NA NA TGTGCCAGCAGCCTCCCCACCCCGGGAGGCGGAAAACTGTTTTTT CASSLPTPGGGKLFF
TRBJ2-2 TRBV2 TRBD2 NA TGTGCCAGCAGTGAAGGGACTAGCGGGAGGACCGGGGAGCTGTTTTTT CASSEGTSGRTGELFF
TRBJ2-7 TRBV5-1 NA NA TGCGCCAGCAGCTTGGTACTCCAGGGCTACGAGCAGTACTTC CASSLVLQGYEQYF
TRBJ2-5 TRBV7-2 NA NA TGTGCCAGCAGCTCCTTTCATGCCGGGCCCATCAAAGCCCGGGAGACCCAGTACTTC CASSSFHAGPIKARETQYF
TRBJ2-5 TRBV7-9 NA NA TGTGCCAGCAGCTTAGGGGACGGACAAGAGACCCAGTACTTC CASSLGDGQETQYF
TRBJ2-1 TRBV19 NA NA TGTGCCAGTAGTACCCCCCCCGGGGGCTACAATGAGCAGTTCTTC CASSTPPGGYNEQFF
TRBJ2-2 TRBV27 TRBD1 NA TGTGCCAGCAGTAAGACAGGGAGGAACACCGGGGAGCTGTTTTTT CASSKTGRNTGELFF
TRBJ2-7 TRBV10-1 TRBD2 few TGCGCCAGCAGCCCTAGCGGGAGGACCTACGAGCAGTACTTC CASSPSGRTYEQYF
TRBJ2-1 TRBV5-4 TRBD2 NA TGTGCCAGCAGCCATGGGGCTAGCGGGGGGTACAATGAGCAGTTCTTC CASSHGASGGYNEQFF
TRBJ2-2 TRBV12-5 NA NA TGTGCGAGAGGGGGGCCGTACACCGGGGAGCTGTTTTTT CARGGPYTGELFF